These 10 T cell receptor beta chains were sequenced from one sample in a study of T cells in Graves' hyperthyroidism and ophthalmopathy. RNA transcripts yielded amplified TCR beta CDR3 regions. HTBI primers were used for first-round RT-PCR of the TCR CDR3. TCRdb re-called the multiplex PCR reads through MiXCR, storing one row per CDR3 protein. The table includes around 540,000 distinct CDR3 sequences, around 15% detected once. The source material was blood. Receptor source: a woman in her twenties or thirties with Graves' ophthalmopathy.

V and J are TRBV20-1 and TRBJ2-5; 9 bases match TRBD2. V lost 8 bases to trimming and J lost 4 bases; unmatched junction nucleotides: 11. The CDR3 has 14 amino acids. Germline CDR1 reads DFQATT; CDR2 reads SNEGSKA (reference sequence). The CDR3 DNA sequence: TGCAGTCTCCGACAGGGAGCGGGAGGAGAGACCCAGTACTTC. Translated, it gives CSLRQGAGGETQYF.

V gene TRBV10-3 combines with J gene TRBJ2-2; D unresolved. Trimming took off 4 bases at V and 1 base at J, with 7 bases between the two ends. From germline, CDR1 is ENHRY and CDR2 SYGVKD. The CDR3 is made up of 14 amino acids. CDR3 coding DNA: TGTGCCATCAGTGGGGTCCGGAACACCGGGGAGCTGTTTTTT. The encoded protein is CAISGVRNTGELFF.

V is TRBV7-9 and J is TRBJ1-1; D ambiguous. Germline lookup yields CDR1 SEHNR and CDR2 FQNEAQ (reference sequence). The CDR3 is made up of 13 amino acids. V was cut by 3 bases and J by 11 bases, with 16 bases left in between. The DNA for the CDR3 is TGTGCCAGCAGCTTGTTGGGCGCGGCCCAGGCTTTCTTT. Its protein is CASSLLGAAQAFF.

This clonotype occurred many times. The chain couples TRBV6-1 to TRBJ2-2, with 8 bases that match TRBD2. Germline assignment: CDR1 MNHNS and CDR2 SASEGT. CDR3 length equals 15 residues. V shed 4 bases, J shed 4 bases, and the junction held 5 bases outside the gene matches. The CDR3 nucleotides read TGTGCCAGCAGTGCTGCGGGAGGCCCCACCGGGGAGCTGTTTTTT. Translated, it gives CASSAAGGPTGELFF.

The sample holds many counts of this clonotype. The V and J genes are TRBV7-2 and TRBJ1-2; 9 bases line up with TRBD1. The V and J ends lost 5 bases and 8 bases, in that order; junction bases with no gene match: 6. In germline, CDR1 is SGHTA, CDR2 FQGNSA. The CDR3 consists of 13 residues. CDR3 in DNA: TGTGCCAGCAGCCAGGACAGGGGCCGAGGCTACACCTTC. Residues: CASSQDRGRGYTF.

Points on this clonotype: No conserved phenylalanine or tryptophan ends this CDR3, so it is likely a read error. The CDR3 reads CASSLTYEQYS. The CDR3 bases are TGTGCCAGCAGCTTAACTTACGAGCAGTACTCC. The chain combines TRBV11-1 with TRBJ2-7; D unclear. This CDR3 contains 11 residues. V lost 2 bases to trimming and J lost 4 bases, with 3 bases between them. Per germline, CDR1 SGHAT and CDR2 FQDESV (reference sequence).

Many counts were recorded for this clonotype. The V gene is TRBV12-3 or TRBV12-4, the J gene TRBJ1-1, with a possible D match to TRBD1 (6 bases). This CDR3 region has 13 residues. The V end was cut by 7 bases, the J end by 7 bases, with 16 bases between. The CDR3 sequence is CASKNAGQSEAFF. Written as DNA, the CDR3 is TGTGCCAGCAAGAACGCCGGACAGAGTGAAGCTTTCTTT.

This clonotype was seen ten or more times. CDR3 sequence: CASRGDSGNQPQHF. DNA of the CDR3: TGTGCCAGCAGGGGGGACAGTGGCAATCAGCCCCAGCATTTT. The J gene is TRBJ1-5, the V gene TRBV2; 7 positions agree with TRBD1. This CDR3 comprises 14 residues. Germline V gene data show CDR1 as SNHLY and CDR2 as FYNNEI. V shed 6 bases, J shed 2 bases, and the junction held 4 bases outside the gene matches.

This clonotype was seen ten or more times. This sequence joins TRBV20-1 and TRBJ2-3; D is unclear. Trimming pared 0 bases from V and 0 bases from J, leaving 10 bases between. The germline gives CDR1 DFQATT, CDR2 SNEGSKA (reference sequence). The CDR3 is 15 residues long. Here the CDR3 reads CSARDPRHSTDTQYF. The DNA of the CDR3 is TGCAGTGCTAGAGATCCTAGACATAGCACAGATACGCAGTATTTT.

The V and J genes are TRBV7-3 and TRBJ1-1, with a weak D call TRBD1 (6 bases). The CDR3 covers 15 residues. The V end lost 4 bases, the J end lost 2 bases, and 14 bases lay between the germline ends. CDR1 SGHTA and CDR2 FQGTGA come from the germline V gene. The CDR3 DNA reads TGTGCCAGCAGCTCCCTTGGGGGCAGAAACACTGAAGCTTTCTTT. Amino acid sequence: CASSSLGGRNTEAFF.